The rows below give T cell receptor beta chains drawn from one sample of a study of shared clonotypes between healthy human individuals. Method: immunoSEQ multiplex PCR; TCRdb's copy keeps in-frame clones and lacks some. The repertoire includes millions of clones, 85% to 95% of them detected once, and roughly 1% sits in the top ten. What was sequenced was naive CD8+ T cells sorted from blood. The receptor source for this set is a man younger than 35 in good health. Both conserved end residues are part of each CDR3. Fields, in order: V gene, J gene, CDR3 length, clone size, D gene, CDR3 protein, CDR3 DNA. D genes are given only for firm matches. Expanded clones are given a class, and other clones once, few, many or no size at all.

v_gene: TRBV9; j_gene: TRBJ1-3; len: 15; abundance: -; d_gene: -; CDR3aa: CASSAGGGPGNTIYF; CDR3nt: TGTGCCAGCAGCGCCGGTGGGGGGCCTGGAAACACCATATATTTT
v_gene: TRBV7-3; j_gene: TRBJ1-1; len: 17; abundance: -; d_gene: TRBD1; CDR3aa: CASSLQLVGQKNTEAFF; CDR3nt: TGTGCCAGCAGCCTACAGCTAGTGGGACAGAAGAACACTGAAGCTTTCTTT
v_gene: TRBV5-1; j_gene: TRBJ2-7; len: 13; abundance: -; d_gene: -; CDR3aa: CASSAGLGYEQYF; CDR3nt: TGCGCCAGCAGCGCGGGACTCGGCTACGAGCAGTACTTC
v_gene: TRBV9; j_gene: TRBJ1-5; len: 13; abundance: -; d_gene: -; CDR3aa: CASGAGGNQPQHF; CDR3nt: TGTGCCAGCGGGGCAGGGGGCAATCAGCCCCAGCATTTT
v_gene: TRBV11-3; j_gene: TRBJ1-1; len: 13; abundance: -; d_gene: -; CDR3aa: CASSFGVGTEAFF; CDR3nt: TGTGCCAGCAGCTTCGGGGTGGGCACTGAAGCTTTCTTT
v_gene: TRBV12-5; j_gene: TRBJ1-2; len: 14; abundance: -; d_gene: TRBD1; CDR3aa: CASVLQGAHYGYTF; CDR3nt: TGTGCTAGTGTTCTTCAGGGGGCCCACTATGGCTACACCTTC
v_gene: TRBV27; j_gene: TRBJ2-7; len: 13; abundance: few; d_gene: -; CDR3aa: CASSLQGPYEQYF; CDR3nt: TGTGCCAGCAGTTTACAGGGCCCCTACGAGCAGTACTTC
v_gene: TRBV10-3; j_gene: TRBJ2-7; len: 15; abundance: -; d_gene: TRBD1; CDR3aa: CAISEPGTGAYEQYF; CDR3nt: TGTGCCATCAGTGAGCCCGGGACAGGGGCCTACGAGCAGTACTTC
v_gene: TRBV5-1; j_gene: TRBJ1-1; len: 13; abundance: -; d_gene: -; CDR3aa: CASSWGGDTEAFF; CDR3nt: TGCGCCAGCAGCTGGGGGGGAGACACTGAAGCTTTCTTT
v_gene: TRBV7-6; j_gene: TRBJ2-7; len: 17; abundance: -; d_gene: -; CDR3aa: CASSLEAAGVGGYEQYF; CDR3nt: TGTGCCAGCAGCCTGGAGGCAGCGGGCGTAGGGGGATACGAGCAGTACTTC
v_gene: TRBV7-8; j_gene: TRBJ2-3; len: 16; abundance: -; d_gene: TRBD2; CDR3aa: CASSLRLAGVRDTQYF; CDR3nt: TGTGCCAGCAGCTTAAGGCTAGCGGGAGTCCGAGATACGCAGTATTTT
v_gene: TRBV28; j_gene: TRBJ2-7; len: 13; abundance: once; d_gene: TRBD1; CDR3aa: CASTDRGSDEQYF; CDR3nt: TGTGCCAGCACTGACAGGGGGAGCGACGAGCAGTACTTC
v_gene: TRBV2; j_gene: TRBJ2-3; len: 13; abundance: -; d_gene: -; CDR3aa: CASSESATDTQYF; CDR3nt: TGTGCCAGCAGTGAATCAGCCACAGATACGCAGTATTTT
v_gene: TRBV4-1; j_gene: TRBJ2-7; len: 13; abundance: -; d_gene: -; CDR3aa: CASSQERLYEQYF; CDR3nt: TGCGCCAGCAGCCAAGAGCGCCTCTACGAGCAGTACTTC
v_gene: TRBV11-3; j_gene: TRBJ2-7; len: 18; abundance: -; d_gene: TRBD2; CDR3aa: CASSSNGPSGSWAYEQYF; CDR3nt: TGTGCCAGCAGCTCTAACGGGCCTAGCGGGAGTTGGGCTTACGAGCAGTACTTC
v_gene: TRBV29-1; j_gene: TRBJ2-7; len: 16; abundance: -; d_gene: -; CDR3aa: CSVVGEDYHSLSGEYF; CDR3nt: TGCAGCGTTGTAGGGGAGGACTACCATTCTCTTTCCGGAGAGTACTTC
v_gene: TRBV7-2; j_gene: TRBJ2-3; len: 17; abundance: -; d_gene: TRBD2; CDR3aa: CASSPGGLLAATDTQYF; CDR3nt: TGTGCCAGCAGCCCCGGGGGATTGCTAGCGGCCACAGATACGCAGTATTTT
v_gene: TRBV9; j_gene: TRBJ2-2; len: 14; abundance: -; d_gene: -; CDR3aa: CASSVAPSAGELFF; CDR3nt: TGTGCCAGCAGCGTAGCACCGTCCGCCGGGGAGCTGTTTTTT
v_gene: TRBV5-6; j_gene: TRBJ2-7; len: 13; abundance: -; d_gene: TRBD2; CDR3aa: CASSFGGAHEQYF; CDR3nt: TGTGCCAGCAGCTTCGGGGGGGCCCACGAGCAGTACTTC
v_gene: TRBV30; j_gene: TRBJ2-7; len: 13; abundance: -; d_gene: TRBD2; CDR3aa: CAWSLAGAAEQYF; CDR3nt: TGTGCCTGGAGCCTAGCGGGAGCCGCCGAGCAGTACTTC
v_gene: TRBV7-9; j_gene: TRBJ2-1; len: 14; abundance: once; d_gene: -; CDR3aa: CASRATSDYNEQFF; CDR3nt: TGTGCCAGCAGGGCTACTAGTGACTACAATGAGCAGTTCTTC
v_gene: TRBV6-5; j_gene: TRBJ1-2; len: 15; abundance: -; d_gene: TRBD1; CDR3aa: CASSSYPGQNYGYTF; CDR3nt: TGTGCCAGCAGTTCCTACCCGGGACAGAACTATGGCTACACCTTC
v_gene: TRBV27; j_gene: TRBJ2-7; len: 15; abundance: -; d_gene: TRBD1; CDR3aa: CASSYSGTGGNEQYF; CDR3nt: TGTGCCAGCAGTTACTCCGGGACAGGGGGCAACGAGCAGTACTTC
v_gene: TRBV9; j_gene: TRBJ2-7; len: 14; abundance: -; d_gene: -; CDR3aa: CASSVDGSGYEQYF; CDR3nt: TGTGCCAGCAGCGTAGATGGTAGTGGGTACGAGCAGTACTTC
v_gene: TRBV30; j_gene: TRBJ2-5; len: 13; abundance: -; d_gene: -; CDR3aa: CAWVLEGGETQYF; CDR3nt: TGTGCCTGGGTCCTCGAGGGAGGAGAGACCCAGTACTTC
v_gene: TRBV7-9; j_gene: TRBJ2-1; len: 15; abundance: once; d_gene: TRBD1; CDR3aa: CASSPQGRTYNEQFF; CDR3nt: TGTGCCAGCAGCCCACAGGGGCGAACCTACAATGAGCAGTTCTTC
v_gene: TRBV6-5; j_gene: TRBJ1-1; len: 13; abundance: -; d_gene: TRBD1; CDR3aa: CASSLQGADEAFF; CDR3nt: TGTGCCAGCAGCCTACAGGGGGCGGATGAAGCTTTCTTT
v_gene: TRBV11-2; j_gene: TRBJ2-7; len: 14; abundance: -; d_gene: -; CDR3aa: CASSLGTDTYEQYF; CDR3nt: TGTGCCAGCAGCTTAGGGACCGACACCTACGAGCAGTACTTC
v_gene: TRBV15; j_gene: TRBJ2-5; len: 16; abundance: -; d_gene: -; CDR3aa: CATSDVVVAGLETQYF; CDR3nt: TGTGCCACCTCCGATGTGGTCGTGGCAGGGCTAGAGACCCAGTACTTC
v_gene: TRBV28; j_gene: TRBJ1-5; len: 18; abundance: -; d_gene: -; CDR3aa: CASSPRGVQVVGNQPQHF; CDR3nt: TGTGCCAGCAGTCCTAGAGGTGTACAGGTAGTTGGCAATCAGCCCCAGCATTTT
v_gene: TRBV4-1; j_gene: TRBJ1-1; len: 13; abundance: -; d_gene: -; CDR3aa: CASSQDRASEAFF; CDR3nt: TGCGCCAGCAGCCAAGATAGGGCCAGCGAAGCTTTCTTT
v_gene: TRBV5-1; j_gene: TRBJ2-1; len: 16; abundance: -; d_gene: TRBD2; CDR3aa: CASSAGLAGGPHEQFF; CDR3nt: TGCGCCAGCAGCGCCGGACTAGCGGGAGGGCCGCATGAGCAGTTCTTC
v_gene: TRBV13; j_gene: TRBJ2-5; len: 15; abundance: -; d_gene: TRBD2; CDR3aa: CASSRGLAGGETQYF; CDR3nt: TGTGCCAGCAGTCGCGGACTAGCGGGAGGAGAGACCCAGTACTTC
v_gene: TRBV13; j_gene: TRBJ2-7; len: 12; abundance: -; d_gene: -; CDR3aa: CASSRDRREQYF; CDR3nt: TGTGCCAGCAGCCGTGACCGGCGGGAGCAGTACTTC
v_gene: TRBV11-2; j_gene: TRBJ1-4; len: 15; abundance: -; d_gene: TRBD1; CDR3aa: CASSFADRDYEKLFF; CDR3nt: TGTGCCAGCAGTTTTGCGGACAGGGATTATGAAAAACTGTTTTTT
v_gene: TRBV4-1; j_gene: TRBJ2-1; len: 13; abundance: -; d_gene: -; CDR3aa: CASSQDLGDEQFF; CDR3nt: TGCGCCAGCAGCCAAGATCTAGGGGATGAGCAGTTCTTC
v_gene: TRBV4-1; j_gene: TRBJ2-1; len: 15; abundance: once; d_gene: -; CDR3aa: CASSQIAVGYNEQFF; CDR3nt: TGCGCCAGCAGCCAAATAGCGGTTGGGTACAATGAGCAGTTCTTC
v_gene: TRBV13; j_gene: TRBJ2-5; len: 15; abundance: -; d_gene: -; CDR3aa: CASSLGGAPQETQYF; CDR3nt: TGTGCCAGCAGCTTAGGGGGGGCCCCTCAAGAGACCCAGTACTTC
v_gene: TRBV27; j_gene: TRBJ1-1; len: 13; abundance: once; d_gene: -; CDR3aa: CASSKTQYTEAFF; CDR3nt: TGTGCCAGCAGTAAGACCCAATACACTGAAGCTTTCTTT
v_gene: TRBV14; j_gene: TRBJ2-3; len: 17; abundance: -; d_gene: -; CDR3aa: CASSQERASDATDTQYF; CDR3nt: TGTGCCAGCAGCCAAGAGAGGGCCTCAGACGCTACAGATACGCAGTATTTT
v_gene: TRBV14; j_gene: TRBJ1-1; len: 14; abundance: -; d_gene: -; CDR3aa: CASSQEEGDTEAFF; CDR3nt: TGTGCCAGCAGCCAAGAGGAGGGTGACACTGAAGCTTTCTTT
v_gene: TRBV4-3; j_gene: TRBJ1-3; len: 15; abundance: -; d_gene: -; CDR3aa: CASSPTDSAGNTIYF; CDR3nt: TGCGCCAGCAGCCCTACGGATTCTGCTGGAAACACCATATATTTT
v_gene: TRBV28; j_gene: TRBJ1-5; len: 20; abundance: -; d_gene: TRBD1; CDR3aa: CASSSGGRDRGIGGNQPQHF; CDR3nt: TGTGCCAGCAGTTCCGGTGGCCGGGACAGGGGTATCGGTGGCAATCAGCCCCAGCATTTT
v_gene: TRBV7-9; j_gene: TRBJ2-3; len: 16; abundance: -; d_gene: -; CDR3aa: CASSLTSGTITDTQYF; CDR3nt: TGTGCCAGCAGCCTTACCTCGGGGACCATCACAGATACGCAGTATTTT